A single sample is the source of the 6 T cell receptor beta chains below, sequenced in a study of blood T cell repertoires in COVID-19. Clones were sequenced by immunoSEQ multiplex PCR, and TCRdb holds only the in-frame ones, with some missing. Among fewer than 200,000 clones listed, around nine tenths were seen once. Sequencing was done on a sample of peripheral blood. The receptors derive from a woman aged 18-29 years who had recovered from COVID-19.

The gene calls are TRBV5-1 and TRBJ2-7; D uncertain. Germline assignment: CDR1 SGHRS and CDR2 YFSETQ. The CDR3 extends over 13 amino acids. V was clipped by 0 bases and J by 0 bases, with 4 bases between them. The CDR3 loop reads CASSLGSSYEQYV. The CDR3 bases are TGCGCCAGCAGCTTGGGGAGCTCCTACGAGCAGTACGTC.

The V and J genes are TRBV11-2 and TRBJ2-1; the D gene is possibly TRBD1 (5 bases). CDR3 length equals 12 residues. Trimming removed 0 bases at V and 8 bases at J, with 5 bases between. CDR1 is SGHAT, CDR2 FQNNGV, per germline. The CDR3 protein is CASSLDRDEQFF. The CDR3 nucleotides are TGTGCCAGCAGCTTAGACAGGGATGAGCAGTTCTTC.

J is TRBJ1-6 and V is TRBV5-4, with 8 positions matching TRBD1. The V segment lost 5 bases and the J segment 5 bases; nucleotides outside the gene matches: 6. The CDR3 has 15 amino acids. The germline V gene has CDR1 SGHNT and CDR2 YYREEE (reference sequence). CDR3 sequence reads: CASSIRQGNNSPLHF. The CDR3 region has the DNA TGTGCCAGCAGTATTCGACAGGGGAATAATTCACCCCTCCACTTT. The full variable domain, completed using reference TRBV5-4 and TRBJ1-6, is ETGVTQSPTHLIKTRGQQVTLRCSSQSGHNTVSWYQQALGQGPQFIFQYYREEENGRGNFPPRFSGLQFPNYSSELNVNALELDDSALYLCASSIRQGNNSPLHFGNGTRLTVT.

The chain is built from TRBV9 and TRBJ1-4; 9 bases are a match to TRBD1. Germline V gene data show CDR1 as SGDLS and CDR2 as YYNGEE. The CDR3 totals 16 residues. The trim removed 3 bases at V and 1 base at J, leaving 4 bases unmatched. The CDR3 spells CASSAGQGRTNEKLFF. As DNA, the CDR3 is TGTGCCAGCAGCGCGGGACAGGGCAGAACTAATGAAAAACTGTTTTTT.

This chain connects TRBV3-1 (or the pseudogene TRBV3-2) to TRBJ1-1, with D maybe TRBD1 (6 bases). Germline CDR1 is LGHDT and CDR2 is YNNKEL (reference sequence). The CDR3 is 13 amino acids. The germline V and J ends were trimmed by 4 bases and 3 bases, with 9 bases remaining between them. The CDR3 DNA follows: TGTGCCAGCAGCCTGGGACAATACACTGAAGCTTTCTTT. Its protein is CASSLGQYTEAFF.

The J gene is TRBJ2-1, the V gene TRBV14, with a tentative D call TRBD2 (6 bases). This CDR3 spans 13 amino acids. Trimming left V 7 bases short and J 3 bases short, with 10 bases between. Germline lookup yields CDR1 SGHDN and CDR2 FVKESK. CDR3 coding DNA: TGTGCCAGCAACCGGGACTTCTACAATGAGCAGTTCTTC. Translated, it gives CASNRDFYNEQFF.